The 20 T cell receptor beta chains reported below all come from one sample, sequenced in a study of cytomegalovirus exposure and HLA in healthy donors. The PCR was carried out with 60 Vbeta primers and 13 Jbeta primers. The method was immunoSEQ multiplex PCR; TCRdb's version includes in-frame clones alone and lacks a portion of them. The table includes about 140,000 clones, about 84% detected once. Sequencing was done on a sample of PBMCs. The receptor set was obtained from a male donor in good health and CMV-seronegative.

This chain connects TRBV9 to TRBJ1-4; unclear D gene. The CDR3 covers 13 residues. Germline values: CDR1 SGDLS, CDR2 YYNGEE. V shed 3 bases and J shed 8 bases, with 11 bases lying between them. The CDR3 nucleotides are TGTGCCAGCAGCGCCGGACTCGAGGAAAAACTGTTTTTT. Its translation: CASSAGLEEKLFF.

The chain couples TRBV18 to TRBJ2-3; 7 bases line up with TRBD1. The CDR3 spans 15 residues. With V trimmed by 6 bases and J by 1 base, 7 bases remained unmatched. Germline lookup yields CDR1 KGHSH and CDR2 LQKENI. CDR3 bases: TGTGCCAGCTCGAGAAGACAGGGTGGCACAGATACGCAGTATTTT. Amino acids: CASSRRQGGTDTQYF.

This chain uses TRBV7-3 with TRBJ2-3; a weak D match, TRBD2 (5 bases). The germline V and J ends were trimmed by 4 bases and 2 bases, with 13 bases remaining between them. This CDR3 has 15 residues. Germline loops: CDR1 SGHTA, CDR2 FQGTGA. The CDR3 DNA reads as TGTGCCAGCAGCTCGAGATCCGGGAACACAGATACGCAGTATTTT. Translation: CASSSRSGNTDTQYF.

This rearrangement joins TRBV27 to TRBJ2-1; 7 bases match TRBD1. Germline V gives CDR1 MNHEY, CDR2 SMNVEV (reference sequence). This CDR3 spans 15 amino acids. Trimming cost V 4 bases and J 3 bases; bases outside gene matches: 6. The CDR3 nucleotides are TGTGCCAGCAGTTGGGGGACAGTGATCTACAATGAGCAGTTCTTC. Its protein product is CASSWGTVIYNEQFF.

This rearrangement joins TRBV11-1 to TRBJ2-2, with 7 bases fitting TRBD1. The CDR3 contains 13 residues. Germline V lookup: CDR1 SGHAT, CDR2 FQDESV (reference sequence). Trimming took 5 bases from V and 7 from J; bases not matched to a gene: 4. This chain's CDR3 is CASSEGAGGELFF. CDR3 coding DNA: TGTGCCAGCAGCGAGGGGGCAGGCGGGGAGCTGTTTTTT.

This chain connects TRBV19 to TRBJ2-3; D perhaps matches TRBD1 (5 bases). The V gene lost 3 bases and the J gene lost 0 bases, with 10 bases spanning the gap. There are 15 residues in the CDR3. Germline CDR1 is LNHDA and CDR2 is SQIVND (reference sequence). CDR3 nucleotides: TGTGCCAGTAGTATTGGGGCAGCTAGCACAGATACGCAGTATTTT. Translated: CASSIGAASTDTQYF.

The rearrangement joins TRBV5-1 to TRBJ2-2; 8 bases match TRBD2. Germline values: CDR1 SGHRS, CDR2 YFSETQ. CDR3 size: 15 residues. The J segment lost 4 bases and the V segment lost 3 bases, leaving 5 bases of the junction unmatched. The chain's CDR3 is CASSWTAGGTGELFF. Here the CDR3 DNA reads TGCGCCAGCAGCTGGACTGCGGGGGGCACCGGGGAGCTGTTTTTT.

Here the CDR3 reads CASSDSREKLFF. The CDR3 nucleotides read TGTGCCAGCTCAGATTCCAGGGAAAAACTGTTTTTT. This rearrangement joins TRBV18 to TRBJ1-4; D unclear. Germline CDR1 KGHSH, CDR2 LQKENI. The CDR3 totals 12 residues. Trimming took 5 bases from V and 8 from J, leaving 9 bases between them.

This clone has more than one count but fewer than ten. The CDR3 is CASSLLSGVAEKLFF. As DNA, the CDR3 is TGTGCCAGCAGTTTGCTTTCCGGGGTAGCTGAAAAACTGTTTTTT. The gene calls are TRBV27 and TRBJ1-4; D not resolved. Germline V lookup: CDR1 MNHEY, CDR2 SMNVEV (reference sequence). V lost 3 bases to trimming and J lost 7 bases, with 15 bases between them. CDR3 length equals 15 residues.

A single count supports this clone. The chain links TRBV28 to TRBJ1-5; D unclear. The ends were cut back, 5 bases at V and 6 bases at J, with 8 bases in the middle. This CDR3 spans 12 amino acids. The germline V gene encodes CDR1 MDHEN and CDR2 SYDVKM. For the CDR3, the DNA is TGTGCCAGCAGTGAGGGTGGTCAGCCCCAGCATTTT. Its translation is CASSEGGQPQHF.

The chain recombines TRBV4-1 with TRBJ2-3; 14 bases are shared with TRBD2. The CDR3 has 18 residues. V dropped 4 bases and J dropped 2; count of bases not matched to a gene: 8. CDR1 MGHRA and CDR2 YSYEKL come from the germline V gene. CDR3 DNA sequence: TGCGCCAGCAGCCTCGGGACTAGCGGGAGAAGGGCCACAGATACGCAGTATTTT. Its protein product is CASSLGTSGRRATDTQYF.

The V gene is TRBV7-2, the J gene TRBJ2-5; 13 positions agree with TRBD2. The CDR3 contains 15 residues. In germline, CDR1 is SGHTA, CDR2 FQGNSA. J gave up 8 bases and V 4 bases, and 7 bases lay outside the gene matches. The CDR3 DNA reads as TGTGCCAGCAGCTCCCAACTAGCGGGAGGGCCAACCCAGTACTTC. Translated, it gives CASSSQLAGGPTQYF. The full variable domain, with the rest looked up from reference TRBV7-2 and TRBJ2-5, is GAGVSQSPSNKVTEKGKDVELRCDPISGHTALYWYRQSLGQGLEFLIYFQGNSAPDKSGLPSDRFSAERTGGSVSTLTIQRTQQEDSAVYLCASSSQLAGGPTQYFGPGTRLLVL.

The chain employs TRBV27 and TRBJ1-5; no definite D call. This CDR3 comprises 16 residues. Trimming took 5 bases from V and 1 from J, leaving 15 bases between them. CDR1 and CDR2 (germline): MNHEY, SMNVEV (reference sequence). CDR3 in DNA: TGTGCCAGCAGTCCCCTCGGCGGTAAAAGCAATCAGCCCCAGCATTTT. Protein: CASSPLGGKSNQPQHF.

The CDR3, as DNA: TGTGGGTCCCGGACAGGGAGCTCCTACGAGCAGTACTTC. The encoded protein is CGSRTGSSYEQYF. This chain connects TRBV28 to TRBJ2-7; TRBD1 matches at 8 bases. The CDR3 runs 13 residues. Germline V gives CDR1 MDHEN, CDR2 SYDVKM.

The chain recombines TRBV7-3 with TRBJ2-5; perhaps TRBD2 as D (6 bases). V lost 5 bases to trimming and J lost 4 bases, with 17 bases between them. This CDR3 comprises 15 residues. Germline V gene lookup returns CDR1 SGHTA and CDR2 FQGTGA. The CDR3 spells CASSRDGGGGETQYF. In DNA, the CDR3 is TGTGCCAGCAGCCGGGACGGGGGAGGAGGAGAGACCCAGTACTTC.

This chain joins TRBV5-6 and TRBJ2-1, with unresolved D. Germline CDR1 and CDR2: SGHDT and YYEEEE. The CDR3 runs 15 residues. V was shortened by 4 bases and J by 3 bases, with 14 bases between the two germline ends. The CDR3, as DNA: TGTGCCAGCAGCGCCCGACATTCCCACTACAATGAGCAGTTCTTC. Translation: CASSARHSHYNEQFF.

The CDR3 DNA sequence: TGTGCCAGTAGTATAGAGTCCCGGACCGGGGAGAGAGCCACAACTAATGAAAAACTGTTTTTT. It yields the protein CASSIESRTGERATTNEKLFF. The chain joins TRBV19 to TRBJ1-4, with unresolved D. This CDR3 contains 21 residues. Trimming pared 0 bases from V and 0 bases from J, leaving 23 bases between. Germline assignment: CDR1 LNHDA and CDR2 SQIVND (reference sequence). The variable domain in full, with the rest retrieved from reference TRBV19 and TRBJ1-4, is DGGITQSPKYLFRKEGQNVTLSCEQNLNHDAMYWYRQDPGQGLRLIYYSQIVNDFQKGDIAEGYSVSREKKESFPLTVTSAQKNPTAFYLCASSIESRTGERATTNEKLFFGSGTQLSVL.

The rearrangement links TRBV29-1 to TRBJ2-3; TRBD1 matches at 7 bases. The ends lost 7 bases at V and 3 bases at J; junction bases unmatched: 10. CDR1 SQVTM and CDR2 ANQGSEA come from the germline V gene. The CDR3 loop spans 14 amino acids. The CDR3 bases are TGCAGCGGCCAATATACAGGGGCGACAGATACGCAGTATTTT. This encodes CSGQYTGATDTQYF.

This chain links TRBV7-2 with TRBJ1-2; tentative D call: TRBD1 (5 bases). V was pared by 5 bases and J by 4 bases, with 14 bases between. CDR3 length: 14 residues. Germline V gives CDR1 SGHTA, CDR2 FQGNSA. Written as DNA, the CDR3 is TGTGCCAGCAGCCAAACCGAAGGGGTCTATGGCTACACCTTC. It encodes CASSQTEGVYGYTF. The full variable domain, rest sourced from reference TRBV7-2 and TRBJ1-2, is GAGVSQSPSNKVTEKGKDVELRCDPISGHTALYWYRQSLGQGLEFLIYFQGNSAPDKSGLPSDRFSAERTGGSVSTLTIQRTQQEDSAVYLCASSQTEGVYGYTFGSGTRLTVV.

This clone was seen a single time. At one of its ends the junction is not consistent with the germline gene, which may arise from a read error. This rearrangement joins TRBV7-3 to TRBJ1-1; a weak D match, TRBD1 (6 bases). Germline CDR1 SGHTA, CDR2 FQGTGA. This CDR3 spans 16 amino acids. This CDR3 reads CSSSLKPGTINTEAFF. The CDR3 DNA is TGTTCCAGCAGCTTAAAGCCCGGGACAATCAACACTGAAGCTTTCTTT.